This record looks at one TCR beta chain sequence and its context. The antigen is unknown. The sample originates from a study of shared clonotypes between healthy human individuals. The germline V gene has CDR1 SGHTS and CDR2 YDEGEE. The trim removed 6 bases at V and 4 bases at J, leaving 12 bases unmatched. The CDR3 spans 16 residues. Study-wide findings and caveats: The sharing of approximately 4.6% of naive CD4 clonotypes was seen across a handful of donors.

Clones were read by immunoSEQ multiplex PCR, and TCRdb kept only the in-frame ones, dropping some. This sample has roughly 760,000 clones; approximately 79% occur once, and the top ten carry over 1.5%. The sequence was obtained from a woman under 40 in good health. The sequencing input was memory CD4+ T cells sorted from blood. This sample's subset: CD45RA-negative fraction. The chain employs TRBV5-8 and TRBJ2-7, with 11 bases identical to TRBD2. The CDR3 coding sequence is TGTGCCAGCACCCCCCGGGTGGCTAGCGGGAGGTACGAGCAGTACTTC. Amino acids: CASTPRVASGRYEQYF. The full variable domain, with the rest looked up from reference TRBV5-8 and TRBJ2-7, is EAGVTQSPTHLIKTRGQQATLRCSPISGHTSVYWYQQALGLGLQFLLWYDEGEERNRGNFPPRFSGRQFPNYSSELNVNALELEDSALYLCASTPRVASGRYEQYFGPGTRLTVT.